These T cell receptor beta chains were read from a single sample in a study of blood T cell repertoires in COVID-19. The data were produced by immunoSEQ multiplex PCR, yet TCRdb's version contains in-frame clones alone and is incomplete. The profile shows more than 45,000 clones, approximately 87% of them singletons. The source material was peripheral blood. The receptors originated from a woman aged 60-75 years with COVID-19, enrolled during active disease. CDR3s include the opening cysteine and the closing phenylalanine or tryptophan. The D gene is left open where the match is weak. Clone size is given for some rows only: seen once, a few or many times, or a class if the clone is expanded.

d_gene: .
abundance: .
v_gene: TRBV19
j_gene: TRBJ1-4
len: 15
CDR3aa: CASSIRRTTNEKLFF
CDR3nt: TGTGCCAGTAGTATACGGCGGACAACTAATGAAAAACTGTTTTTT

d_gene: .
abundance: .
v_gene: TRBV19
j_gene: TRBJ1-1
len: 14
CDR3aa: CASSIGRVGTEAFF
CDR3nt: TGTGCCAGTAGTATCGGCAGGGTAGGAACTGAAGCTTTCTTT

d_gene: TRBD2
abundance: .
v_gene: TRBV11-3
j_gene: TRBJ2-7
len: 18
CDR3aa: CASSSFGASGSSSYEQYF
CDR3nt: TGTGCCAGCAGCTCTTTTGGGGCTAGCGGGAGTTCATCGTACGAGCAGTACTTC

d_gene: .
abundance: .
v_gene: TRBV11-3
j_gene: TRBJ1-2
len: 15
CDR3aa: CASSLGRGGMNSYTF
CDR3nt: TGTGCCAGCAGCTTAGGGCGGGGAGGGATGAACAGCTACACCTTC

d_gene: TRBD1
abundance: .
v_gene: TRBV27
j_gene: TRBJ1-2
len: 15
CDR3aa: CASSLSWAGGLGYTF
CDR3nt: TGTGCCAGCAGTTTATCGTGGGCAGGGGGCCTTGGCTACACCTTC

d_gene: .
abundance: .
v_gene: TRBV6-5
j_gene: TRBJ1-6
len: 15
CDR3aa: CASSRSSPDNSPLHF
CDR3nt: TGTGCCAGCAGTCGTTCTAGTCCCGATAATTCACCCCTCCACTTT

d_gene: TRBD2
abundance: .
v_gene: TRBV11-3
j_gene: TRBJ2-5
len: 12
CDR3aa: CASSGGKETQYF
CDR3nt: TGTGCCAGCTCCGGGGGGAAAGAGACCCAGTACTTC

d_gene: .
abundance: medium-sized
v_gene: TRBV2
j_gene: TRBJ1-1
len: 15
CDR3aa: CASSRDNLPNTEAFF
CDR3nt: TGTGCCAGCAGCCGGGACAACCTACCGAACACTGAAGCTTTCTTT

d_gene: .
abundance: .
v_gene: TRBV27
j_gene: TRBJ1-5
len: 15
CDR3aa: CASRFSEGSNQPQHF
CDR3nt: TGTGCCAGCAGATTTTCCGAGGGTAGCAATCAGCCCCAGCATTTT

d_gene: TRBD1
abundance: .
v_gene: TRBV7-9
j_gene: TRBJ1-1
len: 13
CDR3aa: CASSTTGETEAFF
CDR3nt: TGTGCCAGCAGCACGACAGGGGAGACTGAAGCTTTCTTT

d_gene: .
abundance: .
v_gene: TRBV11-1
j_gene: TRBJ1-2
len: 15
CDR3aa: CASSPRLRGDYGYTF
CDR3nt: TGTGCCAGCAGCCCTCGTCTCAGGGGTGACTATGGCTACACCTTC

d_gene: TRBD1
abundance: once
v_gene: TRBV5-3
j_gene: TRBJ1-2
len: 15
CDR3aa: CARSLKLRDRGSYTF
CDR3nt: TGTGCCAGAAGCTTGAAGCTGCGGGACAGGGGCAGCTACACCTTC

d_gene: TRBD1
abundance: .
v_gene: TRBV9
j_gene: TRBJ2-3
len: 15
CDR3aa: CASSVRQGGTDTQYF
CDR3nt: TGTGCCAGCAGCGTTAGACAGGGGGGCACAGATACGCAGTATTTT

d_gene: .
abundance: .
v_gene: TRBV7-7
j_gene: TRBJ2-5
len: 14
CDR3aa: CASSLSLGQETQYF
CDR3nt: TGTGCTAGCAGCTTATCGCTCGGTCAAGAGACCCAGTACTTC

d_gene: .
abundance: .
v_gene: TRBV5-1
j_gene: TRBJ1-6
len: 14
CDR3aa: CASSSGINNSPLHF
CDR3nt: TGCGCCAGCAGCTCCGGGATAAATAATTCACCCCTCCACTTT

d_gene: .
abundance: few
v_gene: TRBV6-1
j_gene: TRBJ2-1
len: 15
CDR3aa: CASSEEVGAYNEQFF
CDR3nt: TGTGCCAGCAGTGAAGAGGTGGGAGCCTACAATGAGCAGTTCTTC

d_gene: TRBD2
abundance: .
v_gene: TRBV7-2
j_gene: TRBJ2-3
len: 17
CDR3aa: CASSLLAGGLNTDTQYF
CDR3nt: TGTGCCAGCAGCTTGCTAGCGGGAGGGCTAAACACAGATACGCAGTATTTT

d_gene: .
abundance: few
v_gene: TRBV5-6
j_gene: TRBJ1-2
len: 16
CDR3aa: CASEPLGQGPIYGYTF
CDR3nt: TGTGCCAGCGAGCCCCTGGGGCAGGGGCCCATCTATGGCTACACCTTC

d_gene: TRBD1
abundance: .
v_gene: TRBV9
j_gene: TRBJ1-3
len: 14
CDR3aa: CASSVTGLENTIYF
CDR3nt: TGTGCCAGCAGCGTGACAGGGTTGGAAAACACCATATATTTT

d_gene: .
abundance: .
v_gene: TRBV5-6
j_gene: TRBJ2-1
len: 16
CDR3aa: CASSLGRAGWYGEQFF
CDR3nt: TGTGCCAGCAGCTTGGGTCGAGCAGGGTGGTACGGTGAGCAGTTCTTC

d_gene: TRBD1
abundance: .
v_gene: TRBV2
j_gene: TRBJ1-1
len: 15
CDR3aa: CASSYDRGESAEAFF
CDR3nt: TGTGCCAGCAGTTACGACAGGGGCGAAAGCGCTGAAGCTTTCTTT

d_gene: .
abundance: .
v_gene: TRBV30
j_gene: TRBJ2-3
len: 15
CDR3aa: CASEGKRMVTDTQYF
CDR3nt: TGTGCCTCGGAGGGGAAGCGGATGGTCACAGATACGCAGTATTTT

d_gene: .
abundance: .
v_gene: TRBV5-6
j_gene: TRBJ2-3
len: 15
CDR3aa: CASSRFRRGTDTQYF
CDR3nt: TGCGCCAGCAGCCGTTTTAGACGGGGCACAGATACGCAGTATTTT

d_gene: .
abundance: .
v_gene: TRBV19
j_gene: TRBJ1-3
len: 14
CDR3aa: CASSIGERGSTIYF
CDR3nt: TGTGCCAGTAGTATCGGGGAACGTGGAAGCACCATATATTTT

d_gene: .
abundance: .
v_gene: TRBV19
j_gene: TRBJ1-5
len: 13
CDR3aa: CASSIKVRQPQHF
CDR3nt: TGTGCCAGTAGTATCAAGGTGCGGCAGCCCCAGCATTTT

d_gene: TRBD2
abundance: .
v_gene: TRBV3-1/TRBV3-2
j_gene: TRBJ2-3
len: 15
CDR3aa: CASSQGLAPADTQYF
CDR3nt: TGTGCCAGCAGCCAAGGACTAGCCCCTGCAGATACGCAGTATTTT

d_gene: TRBD1
abundance: few
v_gene: TRBV5-8
j_gene: TRBJ1-2
len: 16
CDR3aa: CASPHGQSSGGYGYTF
CDR3nt: TGTGCCAGCCCGCATGGACAGAGCTCAGGGGGCTATGGCTACACCTTC

d_gene: .
abundance: .
v_gene: TRBV21-1
j_gene: TRBJ2-1
len: 16
CDR3aa: CASSKCLRGLNNEQFF
CDR3nt: TGTGCCAGCAGCAAATGCCTTCGCGGATTGAACAATGAGCAGTTCTTC

d_gene: .
abundance: once
v_gene: TRBV28
j_gene: TRBJ1-4
len: 13
CDR3aa: CASSFRDREKLFF
CDR3nt: TGTGCCAGCAGTTTCCGCGATCGTGAAAAACTGTTTTTT

d_gene: .
abundance: .
v_gene: TRBV7-8
j_gene: TRBJ1-5
len: 14
CDR3aa: CASSLGGSWQPQHF
CDR3nt: TGTGCCAGCAGCCTAGGTGGCTCTTGGCAGCCCCAGCATTTT

d_gene: TRBD2
abundance: .
v_gene: TRBV6-1
j_gene: TRBJ2-7
len: 15
CDR3aa: CASSEAAGDTGEQYF
CDR3nt: TGTGCCAGCAGTGAAGCGGCGGGAGACACCGGCGAGCAGTACTTC

d_gene: .
abundance: .
v_gene: TRBV28
j_gene: TRBJ1-6
len: 14
CDR3aa: CASSLSQSNSPLHF
CDR3nt: TGTGCCAGCAGTTTGTCACAGTCAAATTCACCCCTCCACTTT

d_gene: TRBD2
abundance: .
v_gene: TRBV10-3
j_gene: TRBJ2-5
len: 18
CDR3aa: CAISEYLAGLAGEETQYF
CDR3nt: TGTGCCATCAGTGAATACTTAGCAGGTCTAGCGGGAGAAGAGACCCAGTACTTC

d_gene: .
abundance: .
v_gene: TRBV5-5
j_gene: TRBJ2-1
len: 16
CDR3aa: CASSFPGLQIYNEQFF
CDR3nt: TGTGCCAGCAGCTTTCCGGGACTGCAAATCTACAATGAGCAGTTCTTC

d_gene: .
abundance: .
v_gene: TRBV18
j_gene: TRBJ2-5
len: 13
CDR3aa: CASSPAGPETQYF
CDR3nt: TGTGCCAGCTCACCAGCAGGGCCGGAGACCCAGTACTTC

d_gene: .
abundance: .
v_gene: TRBV28
j_gene: TRBJ1-5
len: 13
CDR3aa: CASRVQSNQPQHF
CDR3nt: TGTGCCAGCAGGGTACAGAGCAATCAGCCCCAGCATTTT

d_gene: TRBD1
abundance: .
v_gene: TRBV29-1
j_gene: TRBJ2-1
len: 16
CDR3aa: CSVEDLRQGVYNEQFF
CDR3nt: TGCAGCGTTGAAGACCTAAGACAGGGGGTATACAATGAGCAGTTCTTC

d_gene: .
abundance: few
v_gene: TRBV6-5
j_gene: TRBJ1-1
len: 15
CDR3aa: CASSYSIQAITEAFF
CDR3nt: TGTGCCAGCAGTTACTCGATCCAGGCAATCACTGAAGCTTTCTTT

d_gene: .
abundance: .
v_gene: TRBV2
j_gene: TRBJ2-4
len: 14
CDR3aa: CASNKGEAKNIQYF
CDR3nt: TGTGCCAGCAATAAAGGAGAGGCCAAAAACATTCAGTACTTC

d_gene: .
abundance: .
v_gene: TRBV28
j_gene: TRBJ1-1
len: 13
CDR3aa: CASRATGNTEAFF
CDR3nt: TGTGCCAGCAGAGCCACAGGGAACACTGAAGCTTTCTTT

d_gene: .
abundance: .
v_gene: TRBV7-2
j_gene: TRBJ1-1
len: 13
CDR3aa: CASSLAFRVEAFF
CDR3nt: TGTGCCAGCAGCTTAGCTTTTCGTGTGGAAGCTTTCTTT

d_gene: .
abundance: once
v_gene: TRBV28
j_gene: TRBJ1-6
len: 16
CDR3aa: CASSLFRNAYNSPLHF
CDR3nt: TGTGCCAGCAGTTTATTCAGGAACGCATATAATTCACCCCTCCACTTT

d_gene: TRBD1
abundance: .
v_gene: TRBV28
j_gene: TRBJ1-6
len: 19
CDR3aa: CASSYPPLEQGLRNSPLHF
CDR3nt: TGTGCCAGCAGTTACCCCCCCCTGGAACAGGGGTTGCGTAATTCACCCCTCCACTTT

d_gene: TRBD1
abundance: .
v_gene: TRBV30
j_gene: TRBJ1-1
len: 17
CDR3aa: CAWSIGGQGGENTEAFF
CDR3nt: TGTGCCTGGAGTATAGGGGGTCAGGGGGGTGAGAACACTGAAGCTTTCTTT

d_gene: TRBD1
abundance: .
v_gene: TRBV15
j_gene: TRBJ1-5
len: 15
CDR3aa: CATSRGGQGEQPQHF
CDR3nt: TGTGCCACCAGCAGAGGGGGACAGGGGGAACAGCCCCAGCATTTT

d_gene: .
abundance: .
v_gene: TRBV28
j_gene: TRBJ1-1
len: 14
CDR3aa: CASWGGRVPEFPFF
CDR3nt: TGTGCCAGCTGGGGCGGACGGGTTCCAGAGTTCCCTTTCTTT

d_gene: TRBD1
abundance: .
v_gene: TRBV11-2
j_gene: TRBJ1-3
len: 15
CDR3aa: CASSPQGTAGNTIYF
CDR3nt: TGTGCCAGCAGCCCACAAGGGACAGCTGGAAACACCATATATTTT

d_gene: .
abundance: few
v_gene: TRBV11-1
j_gene: TRBJ1-6
len: 11
CDR3aa: CASSSGAPLHF
CDR3nt: TGTGCCAGCAGCTCGGGGGCACCCCTCCACTTT

d_gene: TRBD1
abundance: .
v_gene: TRBV28
j_gene: TRBJ1-5
len: 18
CDR3aa: CASSPWLLTGGANQPQHF
CDR3nt: TGTGCCAGCAGCCCCTGGCTGTTGACAGGGGGCGCGAATCAGCCCCAGCATTTT

d_gene: .
abundance: few
v_gene: TRBV19
j_gene: TRBJ1-1
len: 17
CDR3aa: CASTRVLGRSLNTEAFF
CDR3nt: TGTGCCAGTACTCGAGTTTTAGGCCGGAGCCTAAACACTGAAGCTTTCTTT

d_gene: TRBD2
abundance: .
v_gene: TRBV27
j_gene: TRBJ2-7
len: 15
CDR3aa: CASSTLGGGTYEQYF
CDR3nt: TGTGCCAGCAGTACCCTCGGGGGGGGAACCTACGAGCAGTACTTC

d_gene: .
abundance: few
v_gene: TRBV7-2
j_gene: TRBJ2-5
len: 15
CDR3aa: CASSLARASGGTQYF
CDR3nt: TGTGCCAGCAGCTTAGCTCGGGCCTCCGGGGGGACCCAGTACTTC

d_gene: TRBD1
abundance: .
v_gene: TRBV18
j_gene: TRBJ2-3
len: 17
CDR3aa: CASSPRGFGQGQDTQYF
CDR3nt: TGTGCCAGCTCACCACGGGGGTTTGGACAGGGGCAAGATACGCAGTATTTT

d_gene: TRBD1
abundance: .
v_gene: TRBV15
j_gene: TRBJ2-7
len: 12
CDR3aa: CATSRDSYEQYF
CDR3nt: TGTGCCACCAGTCGGGACAGCTACGAGCAGTACTTC

d_gene: TRBD1
abundance: .
v_gene: TRBV2
j_gene: TRBJ2-5
len: 14
CDR3aa: CASSDGTGSETQYF
CDR3nt: TGTGCCAGCAGTGACGGGACAGGGTCAGAGACCCAGTACTTC

d_gene: .
abundance: few
v_gene: TRBV6-4
j_gene: TRBJ1-6
len: 14
CDR3aa: CASSVDGYSSPLHF
CDR3nt: TGTGCCAGCAGTGTAGATGGGTACAGTTCACCCCTCCACTTT

d_gene: .
abundance: .
v_gene: TRBV30
j_gene: TRBJ1-5
len: 13
CDR3aa: CAWSVQVGQPQHF
CDR3nt: TGTGCCTGGAGTGTACAGGTCGGACAGCCCCAGCATTTT